This is a list of T cell receptor beta chains from one sample in a study of cytomegalovirus exposure and HLA in healthy donors. TCRdb's table, derived via immunoSEQ multiplex PCR, lists solely in-frame clones and lacks some. The repertoire consists of 150,000 or so clones, with roughly 80% occurring once and the leading ten covering approximately 2.3%. Sample: PBMCs. Receptor source: a man aged 25 to 40 in good health and CMV-seropositive. The CDR3 runs from the conserved cysteine through the conserved F or W. D genes are given only for firm matches. The size entry is marked missing in some rows and otherwise reads once, few, many or a size class.

V	J	size	D	DNA	CDR3
TRBV5-5	TRBJ1-1	NA	TRBD1	TGTGCCAGCAGCACCTATCAGGGGGGAGTAAACACTGAAGCTTTCTTT	CASSTYQGGVNTEAFF
TRBV19	TRBJ1-4	NA	NA	TGTGCCAGTAGTATAGAGGCCTATGAAAAACTGTTTTTT	CASSIEAYEKLFF
TRBV4-3	TRBJ1-1	NA	TRBD1	TGCGCCAGCAGCCACGATGACAGGGGCACTGAAGCTTTCTTT	CASSHDDRGTEAFF
TRBV28	TRBJ2-2	once	NA	TGTGCCAGCAGGCACTATGCCGGGGAGCTGTTTTTT	CASRHYAGELFF
TRBV7-9	TRBJ2-5	NA	TRBD2	TGTGCCAGCAGCCCAGCGGGGGCGCAGGAGACCCAGTACTTC	CASSPAGAQETQYF
TRBV4-1	TRBJ2-1	once	NA	TGCGCCAGCAGCCAAGCTAATGAGCAGTTCTTC	CASSQANEQFF
TRBV6-6	TRBJ1-6	NA	NA	TGTGCCCCCCCCCTTCCATCTTGGCATAATTCACCCCTCCACTTT	CAPPLPSWHNSPLHF
TRBV2	TRBJ2-3	NA	NA	TGTGCCAGCAGTGAAGTGGCCGTAGATACGCAGTATTTT	CASSEVAVDTQYF
TRBV5-6	TRBJ1-2	NA	NA	TGTGCCAGCAGCTTAAAACAGAAAAACTATGGCTACACCTTC	CASSLKQKNYGYTF
TRBV27	TRBJ1-5	NA	NA	TGTGCCAGCAGTTTGGGGAGGGAGGTGGGCAATCAGCCCCAGCATTTT	CASSLGREVGNQPQHF
TRBV19	TRBJ1-4	NA	TRBD1	TGTGCCAGTACCCGAGACAGGGATCGTGAAAAACTGTTTTTT	CASTRDRDREKLFF
TRBV5-1	TRBJ1-4	NA	NA	TGCGCCAGCAGCTTCTGGACAGCTGAAAAACTGTTTTTT	CASSFWTAEKLFF
TRBV5-8	TRBJ1-1	NA	NA	TGTGCCAGCAGCTTGGAAGGAGGGTACGGGGAGACTGAAGCTTTCTTT	CASSLEGGYGETEAFF
TRBV30	TRBJ2-1	NA	NA	TGTGCCTGGAGCAGGGACTACAATGAGCAGTTCTTC	CAWSRDYNEQFF